The clone carrying this T cell receptor beta chain has ten or more counts. Its antigen is unidentified. Not a single patient had been given any form of treatment at any point before undergoing thyroid surgery. CDR1 LNHDA and CDR2 SQIVND come from the germline V gene (reference sequence). The ends lost 4 bases at V and 4 bases at J; junction bases unmatched: 7. CDR3 size: 16 residues. Original methodology: In papillary thyroid cancer, a distant-metastasis classifier was built using CDR3 differences across clinicopathological groups. TCRdb re-called clones from the PCR reads using MiXCR. In this record, the V and J calls reflect TCRdb's handling and not the investigators' own analysis. In the table there are approximately 50,000 clones, around 20% of which are singletons. The entry originates in a study of metastatic and nonmetastatic thyroid tumors. Across the study: Repertoire comparison spanned blood and tumor or nodule tissue of malignant and benign thyroid patients. Study-level findings and limits: The reported finding was significantly higher TCR beta diversity in malignant thyroid tumors relative to benign nodules, in blood and tumor.

The V gene is TRBV19, the J gene TRBJ2-7, with 13 bases that match TRBD2. Sequenced sample: blood. This TCR was sampled from a female donor with papillary thyroid cancer or a benign thyroid nodule (not recorded which). Some clones in this sample may be carry-over from other donors' samples. In nucleotides, the CDR3 is TGTGCCAGTAGTAATTCGGGACTAGCGGGATTTTACGAGCAGTACTTC. Translation gives CASSNSGLAGFYEQYF.